The 9 T cell receptor beta chains given below trace back to one sample, sequenced in a study of neurological immune-mediated disorders. TCRdb ran MiXCR on the 5' RACE reads and lists one entry per CDR3 protein. The table shows under 45,000 distinct CDR3 sequences, with 2% to 2.5% occurring only once. Sequencing was performed on PBMCs. These receptors all stem from a man aged 45-60 years with multiple sclerosis.

This clonotype has ten or more counts. One end of the junction fails to match germline, which may point to a read error. The V and J genes are TRBV20-1 and TRBJ1-5; no firm D call. This CDR3 contains 13 residues. Germline V CDR1 and CDR2: DFQATT, SNEGSKA (reference sequence). The CDR3 DNA is TGCAGTGCTAGGGTGGGTACCAATCAGCCCCAGAATTTT. Translated: CSARVGTNQPQNF.

This clonotype occurred many times. The chain joins TRBV11-3 to TRBJ2-5; D is ambiguous. Germline values: CDR1 SGHNT, CDR2 YENEEA. The CDR3 spans 17 residues. V was shortened by 2 bases and J by 2 bases, with 18 bases between the two germline ends. Here the CDR3 DNA reads TGTGCCAGCAGCTTAAAGGATGGGCTTGATTGGCAAGAGACCCAGTACTTC. Amino acids: CASSLKDGLDWQETQYF.

This clonotype occurred many times. This chain uses TRBV6-2 or TRBV6-3 with TRBJ1-5; weak D call: TRBD1 (5 bases). The CDR3 sequence is 13 residues long. The germline V gene encodes CDR1 MNHEY and CDR2 SVGEGT. V gave up 7 bases and J gave up 3 bases, with 10 bases separating them. The CDR3 DNA is TGTGCCAGCACCCTGACAGTCAATCAGCCCCAGCATTTT. Protein sequence: CASTLTVNQPQHF.

The table lists this clonotype with a few counts. Possible read error: a much larger clone is one base away. J is TRBJ2-1 and V is TRBV7-7; D not certain. Germline CDR1 SSHAT, CDR2 FNYEAQ (reference sequence). V lost 1 base and J lost 8, with 9 bases in between. CDR3 size: 13 residues. The CDR3 nucleotides are TGTGCCAGCAGCTTAGGGCAGTGCGATGAGCAGTTCTTC. Translating it yields CASSLGQCDEQFF.

This clonotype was counted ten times or more. The V gene is TRBV5-1, the J gene TRBJ1-3; no reliable D call. The V gene's germline CDR1 is SGHRS and CDR2 YFSETQ. V was shortened by 1 base and J by 4 bases, with 9 bases between the two germline ends. The CDR3 runs to 14 residues. The CDR3 reads CASSLTFAGNTIYF. Written as DNA, the CDR3 is TGCGCCAGCAGCTTGACGTTCGCCGGAAACACCATATATTTT.

This clonotype has at least ten counts. The chain is built from TRBV5-1 and TRBJ1-1; 7 nucleotides agree with TRBD1. V lost 2 bases and J lost 0; bases outside the gene matches: 4. The CDR3 extends over 15 amino acids. Germline-derived CDR1 and CDR2 are SGHRS and YFSETQ. The CDR3 DNA sequence: TGCGCCAGCAGCTTAAATACAGGGGTGAACACTGAAGCTTTCTTT. Protein: CASSLNTGVNTEAFF. Supplemented by reference TRBV5-1 and TRBJ1-1, the full variable domain reads KAGVTQTPRYLIKTRGQQVTLSCSPISGHRSVSWYQQTPGQGLQFLFEYFSETQRNKGNFPGRFSGRQFSNSRSEMNVSTLELGDSALYLCASSLNTGVNTEAFFGQGTRLTVV.

Ten or more counts support this clonotype. The rearrangement links TRBV5-1 to TRBJ1-1, with D possibly matching TRBD1 (5 bases). Per the germline V gene, CDR1 is SGHRS and CDR2 is YFSETQ. Trimming took 5 bases from V and 3 from J, leaving 14 bases between them. The CDR3 has 14 amino acids. The chain's CDR3 is CASSFQMGDTEAFF. CDR3 nucleotides: TGCGCCAGCAGTTTTCAGATGGGGGACACTGAAGCTTTCTTT.

This clonotype was observed many times. The chain joins TRBV3-1 to TRBJ2-7; the D gene is possibly TRBD1 (6 bases). The germline V gene has CDR1 LGHDT and CDR2 YNNKEL (reference sequence). V was trimmed by 6 bases and J by 5 bases, leaving 17 bases between them. This CDR3 is built from 14 residues. This CDR3 is CASSQRGIRNEQYF. The CDR3 DNA sequence: TGTGCCAGCAGTCAAAGGGGGATCCGGAACGAGCAGTACTTC.

This clonotype came up many times. This sequence joins TRBV12-3 or TRBV12-4 and TRBJ1-6; the D is unclear. V was cut by 1 base and J by 10 bases, with 8 bases left in between. The CDR3 sequence is 13 residues long. The DNA of the CDR3 is TGTGCCAGCAGTTTAGGGGTGGAGTCACCCCTCCACTTT. Protein: CASSLGVESPLHF.